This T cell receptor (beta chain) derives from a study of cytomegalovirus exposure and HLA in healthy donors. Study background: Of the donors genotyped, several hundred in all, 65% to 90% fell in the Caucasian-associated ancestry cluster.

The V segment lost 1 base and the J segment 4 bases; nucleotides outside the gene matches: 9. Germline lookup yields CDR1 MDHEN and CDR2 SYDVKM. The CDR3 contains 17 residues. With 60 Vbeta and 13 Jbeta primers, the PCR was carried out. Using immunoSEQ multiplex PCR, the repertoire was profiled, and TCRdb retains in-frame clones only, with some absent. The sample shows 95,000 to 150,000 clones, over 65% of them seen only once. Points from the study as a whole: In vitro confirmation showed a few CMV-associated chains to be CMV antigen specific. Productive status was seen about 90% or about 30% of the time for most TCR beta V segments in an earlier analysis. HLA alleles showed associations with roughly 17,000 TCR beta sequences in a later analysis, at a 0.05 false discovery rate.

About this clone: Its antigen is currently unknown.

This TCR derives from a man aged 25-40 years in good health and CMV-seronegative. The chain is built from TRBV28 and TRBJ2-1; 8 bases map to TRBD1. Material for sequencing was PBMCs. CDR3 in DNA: TGTGCCAGCAGTTTATTTGGCGGGACAGGAGATTACAATGAGCAGTTCTTC. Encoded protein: CASSLFGGTGDYNEQFF.